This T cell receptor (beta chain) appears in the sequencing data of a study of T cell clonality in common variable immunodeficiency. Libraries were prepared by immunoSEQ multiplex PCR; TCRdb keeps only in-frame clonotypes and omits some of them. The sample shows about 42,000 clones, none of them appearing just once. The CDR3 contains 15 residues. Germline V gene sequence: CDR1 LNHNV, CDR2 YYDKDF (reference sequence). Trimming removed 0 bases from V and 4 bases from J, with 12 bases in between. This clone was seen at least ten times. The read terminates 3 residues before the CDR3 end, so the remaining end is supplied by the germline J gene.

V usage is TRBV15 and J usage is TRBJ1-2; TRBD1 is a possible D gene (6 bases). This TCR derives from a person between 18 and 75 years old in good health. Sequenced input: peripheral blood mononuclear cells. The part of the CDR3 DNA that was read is TGTGCCACCAGCAGAGATACGGGGGGGCCCTATGGC. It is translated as CATSRDTGGPYG. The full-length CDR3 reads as CATSRDTGGPYGYTF.